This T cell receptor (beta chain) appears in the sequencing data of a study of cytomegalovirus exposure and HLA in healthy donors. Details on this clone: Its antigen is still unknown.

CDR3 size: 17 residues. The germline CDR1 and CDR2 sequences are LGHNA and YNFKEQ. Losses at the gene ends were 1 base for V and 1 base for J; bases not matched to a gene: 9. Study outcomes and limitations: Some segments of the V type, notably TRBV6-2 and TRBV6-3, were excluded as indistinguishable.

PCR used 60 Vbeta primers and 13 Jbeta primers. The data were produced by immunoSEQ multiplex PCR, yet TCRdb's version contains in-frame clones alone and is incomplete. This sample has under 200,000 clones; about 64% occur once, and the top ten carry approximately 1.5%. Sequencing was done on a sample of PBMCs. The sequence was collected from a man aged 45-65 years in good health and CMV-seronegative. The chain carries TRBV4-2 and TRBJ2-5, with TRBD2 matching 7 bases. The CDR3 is CASSQVASGAIQETQYF. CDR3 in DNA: TGTGCCAGCAGCCAAGTAGCGAGCGGGGCGATCCAAGAGACCCAGTACTTC.